This record concerns one T cell receptor (beta chain) sequence. Some clones are missing from TCRdb's copy, which holds only in-frame ones; the method was immunoSEQ multiplex PCR. This table holds about 70,000 clones, roughly 85% found once. This record comes from a study of blood T cell repertoires in COVID-19. The sequenced sample was peripheral blood. This clonotype was sampled from a woman in her sixties with acute or convalescent COVID-19.

The CDR3 sequence: CASSLVESVQETQYF. The CDR3 nucleotides are TGTGCCAGCAGCTTAGTAGAGTCCGTCCAAGAGACCCAGTACTTC. The chain links TRBV7-9 to TRBJ2-5, with unresolved D. CDR1 SEHNR and CDR2 FQNEAQ come from the germline V gene (reference sequence). V lost 1 base and J 1 base, leaving 10 bases between the germline ends. There are 15 residues in the CDR3.